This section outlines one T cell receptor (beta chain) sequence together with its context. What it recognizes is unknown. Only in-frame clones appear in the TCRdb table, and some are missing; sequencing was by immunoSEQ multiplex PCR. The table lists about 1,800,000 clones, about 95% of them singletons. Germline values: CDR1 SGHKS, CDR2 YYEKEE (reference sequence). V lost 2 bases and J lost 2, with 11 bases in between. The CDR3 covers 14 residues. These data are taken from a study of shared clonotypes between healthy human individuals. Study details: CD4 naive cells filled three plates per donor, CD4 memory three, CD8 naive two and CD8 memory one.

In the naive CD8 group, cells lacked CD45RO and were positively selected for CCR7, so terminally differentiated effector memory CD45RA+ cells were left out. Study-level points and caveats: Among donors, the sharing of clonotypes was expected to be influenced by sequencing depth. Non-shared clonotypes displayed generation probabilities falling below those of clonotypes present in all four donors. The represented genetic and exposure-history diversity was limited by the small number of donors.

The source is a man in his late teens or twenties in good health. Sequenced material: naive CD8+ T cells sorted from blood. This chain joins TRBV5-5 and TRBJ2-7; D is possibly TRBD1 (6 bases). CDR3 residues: CASSFPGQTYEQYF. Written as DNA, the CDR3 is TGTGCCAGCAGCTTCCCGGGACAAACCTACGAGCAGTACTTC.